Sequencing of this TCR beta chain was carried out in a study of cytomegalovirus exposure and HLA in healthy donors. The wider study: A data release that came early held roughly 80 million unique TCRs from HLA-typed donors.

The study's findings and limits: Researchers catalogued approximately 160 TCR beta chains as cytomegalovirus-associated.

Primers for the PCR totalled 60 Vbeta and 13 Jbeta. Assay used: immunoSEQ multiplex PCR; TCRdb lists only in-frame clones, some missing. This sample lists over 75,000 clones; its ten largest clones have just over 5.5%. This CDR3 has 12 residues. CDR1 SGHDT and CDR2 YYEEEE come from the germline V gene. The ends were cut back, 4 bases at V and 2 bases at J, with 6 bases in the middle. Concerning this clone itself: Its target is unknown.

Nominally healthy donors were sampled, though unrecorded immune exposures were likely. The sequence derives from a girl between 10 and 17 years old in good health and CMV-seropositive. The V call is TRBV5-6, the J call TRBJ1-1; D not certain. Sequencing was done on a sample of PBMCs. CDR3 sequence (DNA): TGTGCCAGCAGCCAAATCAACACTGAAGCTTTCTTT. Its protein is CASSQINTEAFF. Complete variable domain (other parts from reference TRBV5-6 and TRBJ1-1): DAGVTQSPTHLIKTRGQQVTLRCSPKSGHDTVSWYQQALGQGPQFIFQYYEEEERQRGNFPDRFSGHQFPNYSSELNVNALLLGDSALYLCASSQINTEAFFGQGTRLTVV.